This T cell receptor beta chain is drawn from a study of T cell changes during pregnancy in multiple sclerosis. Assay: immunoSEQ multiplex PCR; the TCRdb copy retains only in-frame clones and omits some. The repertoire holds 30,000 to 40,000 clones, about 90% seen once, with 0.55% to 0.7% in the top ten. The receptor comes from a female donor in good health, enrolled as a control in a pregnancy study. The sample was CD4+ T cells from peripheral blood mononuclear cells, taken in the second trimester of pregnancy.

The CDR3 DNA sequence: TGTGCCAGCAGCCCCGGACAGGGGCAGCCCCAGCATTTT. Translation: CASSPGQGQPQHF. This chain uses TRBV7-6 with TRBJ1-5; 9 bases line up with TRBD1. Looked up from germline, CDR1 is SGHVS and CDR2 is FNYEAQ. V was clipped by 5 bases and J by 7 bases; unmatched bases: 3. CDR3 length: 13 residues.